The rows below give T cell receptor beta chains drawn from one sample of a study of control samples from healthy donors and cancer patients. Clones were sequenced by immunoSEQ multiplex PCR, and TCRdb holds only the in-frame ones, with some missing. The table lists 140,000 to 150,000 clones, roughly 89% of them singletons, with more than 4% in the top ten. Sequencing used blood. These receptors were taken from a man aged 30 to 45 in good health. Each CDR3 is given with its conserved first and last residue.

CASKVGENTEAFF | TRBV6-6
CASSPARGSDPTFDEQFF | TRBV23-1
CASSYFPFGIQYF | TRBV6-5
CASSFRLAGGTDTQYF | TRBV6-5
CASSARDRANEKLFF | TRBV19
CATSDPGTGDYNEQFF | TRBV24-1
CASSLSGTGNSNYGYTF | TRBV11-2
CASSNNQPQHF | TRBV6-5
CASSTLRTSGGADEQFF | TRBV6-2/TRBV6-3
CASSQDRGLAGYNEQFF | TRBV14
CASSLSLRGRSRDEQYF | TRBV5-4
CASRDSSNYGYTF | TRBV6-5
CASSDDRAGNTIYF | TRBV6-2/TRBV6-3
CASSSLGGTQYF | TRBV13
CASSPSGSVADTQYF | TRBV5-6
CASSSRDREWTQYF | TRBV3-1/TRBV3-2
CASSRDGEDEQYF | TRBV6-5
CAWLGNRQGIGTDTQYF | TRBV30
CASSSPLAGYYEQYF | TRBV28
CASSLGQSDNSPLHF | TRBV7-9
CASTTGTSFTYEQYF | TRBV7-9
CASSPLTGAKLQPQHF | TRBV19
CASSFRGSSTDTQYF | TRBV28
CASSRGHNPFGDTEAFF | TRBV7-3
CASSLGTPASWNTEAFF | TRBV7-2
CASSLDTGARAKNIQYF | TRBV5-1
CASSLSGLHEQYF | TRBV28
CASSYQGVNQPQHF | TRBV2
CASSILVGQGDYNEQFF | TRBV19
CASGAGGSYEQYF | TRBV19
CASSGYFNSGNTIYF | TRBV25-1
CASSLGIGGRNYNSPLHF | TRBV11-3
CATSSGLAGTYEQYF | TRBV15